The 30 T cell receptor beta chains presented below share a single source sample, sequenced in a study of beta chain features in type 1 diabetes. Every isolated RNA sample was fully reverse transcribed, so sequencing captured expressed TCRB transcripts. Sequencing was performed with immunoSEQ multiplex PCR; in TCRdb, only in-frame clones are kept and a portion is missing. The data contain 300,000 to 400,000 clones, approximately 9.9% of them singletons. Material for sequencing was naive CD4+ T cells from blood. The source is a woman between 25 and 40 years old in good health.

This clone has just a few counts. The CDR3 sequence: CAWSDLGVQPQHF. The CDR3 region has the DNA TGTGCCTGGAGTGATTTGGGAGTGCAGCCCCAGCATTTT. The chain joins TRBV30 to TRBJ1-5; no definite D call. CDR1 GTSNPN and CDR2 SVGIG come from the germline V gene (reference sequence). The length of the CDR3 is 13 residues. Trimming cost V 1 base and J 7 bases, with 11 bases left between them. Full variable domain (rest looked up from reference TRBV30 and TRBJ1-5): SQTIHQWPATLVQPVGSPLSLECTVEGTSNPNLYWYRQAAGRGLQLLFYSVGIGQISSEVPQNLSASRPQDRQFILSSKKLLLSDSGFYLCAWSDLGVQPQHFGDGTRLSIL.

This clone has a handful of counts. V usage is TRBV4-2 and J usage is TRBJ1-2; 9 bases map to TRBD1. This CDR3 has 17 amino acids. Germline trimming cut 1 base from V and 1 base from J; bases unmatched to any gene: 7. Germline loops: CDR1 LGHNA, CDR2 YNFKEQ. The CDR3 region has the DNA TGTGCCAGCAGCCAAGCGGGGACAGGGACGAATAACTATGGCTACACCTTC. Its translation: CASSQAGTGTNNYGYTF.

The J gene is TRBJ2-5, the V gene TRBV7-2; possible D gene TRBD2, 6 bases. The CDR3 length is 13 residues. CDR1 is SGHTA, CDR2 FQGNSA, per germline. The V and J ends lost 1 base and 6 bases respectively, with 9 bases between them. The CDR3 DNA is TGTGCCAGCAGCTTAGTCGGGAGACAGACCCAGTACTTC. It codes for CASSLVGRQTQYF. The full variable domain, rest sourced from reference TRBV7-2 and TRBJ2-5, is GAGVSQSPSNKVTEKGKDVELRCDPISGHTALYWYRQSLGQGLEFLIYFQGNSAPDKSGLPSDRFSAERTGGSVSTLTIQRTQQEDSAVYLCASSLVGRQTQYFGPGTRLLVL.

This clone was seen more than once but under ten times. This rearrangement joins TRBV10-3 to TRBJ2-4; TRBD2 agrees at 10 bases. Germline CDR1 ENHRY, CDR2 SYGVKD. J was trimmed by 1 base and V by 4 bases; bases with no gene match: 10. The CDR3 runs 18 residues. CDR3 residues: CAISASGRDYTAKNIQYF. CDR3 DNA: TGTGCCATCAGTGCGAGCGGGAGGGATTATACGGCCAAAAACATTCAGTACTTC.

This clone has a handful of counts. V usage is TRBV5-1 and J usage is TRBJ2-7, with D maybe TRBD2 (5 bases). Germline V gene lookup returns CDR1 SGHRS and CDR2 YFSETQ. The length of the CDR3 is 14 residues. The V gene lost 2 bases and the J gene lost 3 bases, with 12 bases spanning the gap. As DNA, the CDR3 is TGCGCCAGCAGCTTAGGAAGCGGCTACTACGAGCAGTACTTC. It translates to CASSLGSGYYEQYF.

This chain uses TRBV30 with TRBJ1-5; the D gene is possibly TRBD1 (6 bases). V lost 0 bases and J 1 base, leaving 10 bases between the germline ends. Germline-derived CDR1 and CDR2 are GTSNPN and SVGIG (reference sequence). The CDR3 is made up of 15 amino acids. CDR3 DNA sequence: TGTGCCTGGAGTGTGACCGGACAGAGCAATCAGCCCCAGCATTTT. Amino acid sequence: CAWSVTGQSNQPQHF.

This chain joins TRBV27 and TRBJ2-5; 9 bases are a match to TRBD2. CDR1 is MNHEY and CDR2 is SMNVEV in the germline V gene (reference sequence). With 6 bases clipped from V and 4 bases from J, the junction kept 3 bases outside the gene matches. The CDR3 length is 13 residues. The DNA for the CDR3 is TGTGCCAGCAGAATTAGCGGGAGAGAGACCCAGTACTTC. Its protein is CASRISGRETQYF.

This chain uses TRBV5-4 with TRBJ2-3, with 8 positions matching TRBD2. Trimming took 4 bases from V and 6 from J; bases not matched to a gene: 10. Germline loops: CDR1 SGHNT, CDR2 YYREEE (reference sequence). This CDR3 is built from 15 residues. The CDR3 reads CASSLSSGRPDTQYF. CDR3 nucleotide sequence: TGTGCCAGCAGCCTCAGCAGCGGGAGACCGGATACGCAGTATTTT.

The chain links TRBV5-6 to TRBJ2-4, with D hard to call. The germline V gene has CDR1 SGHDT and CDR2 YYEEEE. The CDR3 contains 12 residues. V was trimmed by 5 bases and J by 5 bases, leaving 8 bases between them. CDR3 residues: CASREGENIQYF. DNA of the CDR3: TGTGCCAGCAGAGAAGGAGAAAACATTCAGTACTTC.

The genes are TRBV6-6 and TRBJ2-7; D not certain. There are 10 residues in the CDR3. V was trimmed by 6 bases and J by 6 bases, leaving 6 bases between them. Germline V lookup: CDR1 MNHNY, CDR2 SVGAGI (reference sequence). The CDR3 nucleotides are TGTGCCAGCAGAAAGAGCGAGCAGTACTTC. Its translation is CASRKSEQYF.

The table lists this clone with a few counts. The chain joins TRBV4-3 to TRBJ2-1; tentatively, D is TRBD1 (6 bases). The germline V and J ends were trimmed by 4 bases and 0 bases, with 16 bases remaining between them. This CDR3 spans 17 amino acids. The germline gives CDR1 LGHNA, CDR2 YSLEER. The CDR3 sequence is CASSRTQDSRSYNEQFF. For the CDR3, the DNA is TGCGCCAGCAGCCGTACACAGGACAGTCGCTCCTACAATGAGCAGTTCTTC.

The table lists this clone with a few counts. The chain recombines TRBV7-3 with TRBJ2-3; D uncertain. The CDR3 has 12 amino acids. V was pared by 6 bases and J by 6 bases, with 10 bases between. CDR1 and CDR2 from the germline V gene are SGHTA and FQGTGA. The CDR3 nucleotides are TGTGCCAGCAGTGCGGAGCAGGATACGCAGTATTTT. This encodes CASSAEQDTQYF.

V and J are TRBV6-6 and TRBJ2-4; 8 nucleotides align to TRBD2. This CDR3 comprises 15 residues. The germline gives CDR1 MNHNY, CDR2 SVGAGI (reference sequence). V was clipped by 11 bases and J by 2 bases; unmatched bases: 11. The CDR3 reads CAALAAGGPKNIQYF. CDR3 DNA: TGTGCCGCACTCGCGGCGGGAGGTCCCAAAAACATTCAGTACTTC.

The gene calls are TRBV14 and TRBJ2-5, with TRBD1 matching 8 bases. The V gene's germline CDR1 is SGHDN and CDR2 FVKESK. V shed 4 bases, J shed 0 bases, and the junction held 10 bases outside the gene matches. The CDR3 has 17 amino acids. The CDR3 DNA follows: TGTGCCAGCAGCCCAATAATGGGACAGGCTCACCAAGAGACCCAGTACTTC. Its translation: CASSPIMGQAHQETQYF.

In the case of this clone: This same CDR3 is encoded by further DNA sequences in the sample. The chain carries TRBV18 and TRBJ2-5; no definite D call. The CDR3 length is 13 residues. V gave up 1 base and J gave up 2 bases, with 5 bases separating them. CDR1 is KGHSH and CDR2 is LQKENI in the germline V gene. The CDR3 region has the DNA TGTGCCAGCTCACCACGAGCTCAAGAGACCCAGTACTTC. Translating it yields CASSPRAQETQYF.

This sequence joins TRBV6-5 and TRBJ2-1; D perhaps matches TRBD1 (7 bases). The CDR3 extends over 16 amino acids. Between the trimmed V and J ends, which lost 4 bases and 2 bases, there was a span of 15 bases. Germline loops: CDR1 MNHEY, CDR2 SVGAGI. CDR3 protein: CASSLQGRTTYNEQFF. DNA for the CDR3: TGTGCCAGCAGTTTACAGGGGAGGACGACCTACAATGAGCAGTTCTTC.

CDR3 sequence reads: CSVAGTGDEKLFF. The CDR3 DNA reads TGCAGCGTGGCCGGGACAGGGGATGAAAAACTGTTTTTT. V usage is TRBV29-1 and J usage is TRBJ1-4, with 10 bases lining up with TRBD1. The V gene end was trimmed by 6 bases and the J gene end by 6 bases; junction bases not matched to a gene: 4. The CDR3 loop spans 13 amino acids. The germline V gene has CDR1 SQVTM and CDR2 ANQGSEA.

This chain joins TRBV18 and TRBJ1-3; D remains ambiguous. With 3 bases removed from V and 1 base from J, the gap between germline ends came to 16 bases. This CDR3 spans 17 amino acids. Germline CDR1 and CDR2: KGHSH and LQKENI. The CDR3 sequence: CASSPRVRGSSGNTIYF. CDR3 DNA sequence: TGTGCCAGCTCACCCCGAGTTCGCGGTAGTTCTGGAAACACCATATATTTT.

This sequence joins TRBV30 and TRBJ2-7; D might be TRBD2 (5 bases). Trimming shortened V by 4 bases and J by 7 bases, and 14 bases separated the two germline ends. This CDR3 comprises 12 residues. Germline V gene lookup returns CDR1 GTSNPN and CDR2 SVGIG (reference sequence). DNA of the CDR3: TGTGCCTGGAATAGGAGGACGGAGGAGCAGTACTTC. Protein sequence: CAWNRRTEEQYF.

This clone appeared a few times. This chain uses TRBV5-6 with TRBJ2-5, with TRBD2 matching 14 bases. The CDR3 has 13 residues. CDR1 is SGHDT, CDR2 YYEEEE, per germline. The CDR3 loop is CAWGLAGEETQYF. CDR3 in DNA: TGTGCTTGGGGACTAGCGGGAGAAGAGACCCAGTACTTC.

The chain employs TRBV28 and TRBJ2-3; 10 bases match TRBD2. The CDR3 consists of 15 residues. Trimming cost V 5 bases and J 1 base; bases outside gene matches: 3. In germline, CDR1 is MDHEN, CDR2 SYDVKM. CDR3 in amino acids: CASSGGTSGTDTQYF. CDR3 DNA sequence: TGTGCCAGCAGTGGAGGGACTAGCGGCACAGATACGCAGTATTTT.

The table lists this clone with a few counts. This sequence joins TRBV7-9 and TRBJ1-1, with D possibly being TRBD1 (5 bases). The V end was cut by 6 bases, the J end by 1 base, with 12 bases between. CDR1 and CDR2 (germline): SEHNR, FQNEAQ (reference sequence). The CDR3 spans 14 residues. This CDR3 is CASSPRGWNTEAFF. The CDR3 nucleotides read TGTGCCAGCAGTCCTCGGGGGTGGAACACTGAAGCTTTCTTT.

This clone was found many times. V usage is TRBV29-1 and J usage is TRBJ2-1; D ambiguous. The ends were cut back, 6 bases at V and 5 bases at J, with 11 bases in the middle. Germline V CDR1 and CDR2: SQVTM, ANQGSEA. The CDR3 runs to 12 residues. CDR3 amino acids: CSVALVDNEQFF. The CDR3 DNA follows: TGCAGCGTGGCTTTGGTGGACAATGAGCAGTTCTTC.

The rearrangement links TRBV7-9 to TRBJ2-7; D is perhaps TRBD1 (5 bases). CDR3 length: 11 residues. Deletions cut 7 bases from V and 5 bases from J, with 9 bases between. The germline gives CDR1 SEHNR, CDR2 FQNEAQ (reference sequence). In DNA form, the CDR3 reads TGTGCCAGCAAGGGGTTCGACGAGCAGTACTTC. It yields the protein CASKGFDEQYF.

The rearrangement links TRBV7-2 to TRBJ2-6; the match to TRBD1 covers 7 bases. V lost 10 bases, J lost 2 bases, and 5 bases stayed unmatched. CDR1 and CDR2 from the germline V gene are SGHTA and FQGNSA. The CDR3 loop spans 14 amino acids. The CDR3 is CANAGQAGANVLTF. The CDR3 DNA sequence: TGTGCCAACGCAGGACAGGCTGGGGCCAACGTCCTGACTTTC.

The V gene is TRBV6-5, the J gene TRBJ2-5; 9 nucleotides match TRBD1. The CDR3 has 14 residues. Unmatched junction bases numbered 4, after V lost 2 bases and J lost 6 bases. Germline assignment: CDR1 MNHEY and CDR2 SVGAGI. The CDR3 reads CASSYAGQGKTQYF. The DNA of the CDR3 is TGTGCCAGCAGTTACGCGGGACAGGGAAAGACCCAGTACTTC.

This clone was seen a handful of times. The CDR3 nucleotides read TGTGCCTGCTCGACAGATACGCAGTATTTT. It encodes CACSTDTQYF. This sequence joins TRBV30 and TRBJ2-3; no clear D gene. The germline V gene encodes CDR1 GTSNPN and CDR2 SVGIG (reference sequence). Trimming removed 6 bases from V and 3 bases from J, with 4 bases in between. The CDR3 consists of 10 residues. The full variable domain, rest sourced from reference TRBV30 and TRBJ2-3, is SQTIHQWPATLVQPVGSPLSLECTVEGTSNPNLYWYRQAAGRGLQLLFYSVGIGQISSEVPQNLSASRPQDRQFILSSKKLLLSDSGFYLCACSTDTQYFGPGTRLTVL.

The chain is built from TRBV27 and TRBJ1-5, with a weak D call TRBD1 (6 bases). There are 15 residues in the CDR3. Germline CDR1 and CDR2: MNHEY and SMNVEV (reference sequence). The germline V and J ends were trimmed by 2 bases and 2 bases, with 10 bases remaining between them. CDR3 sequence (DNA): TGTGCCAGCAGTTTAGAGGCAGGGGGCAATCAGCCCCAGCATTTT. Translation gives CASSLEAGGNQPQHF.

The sample holds a few counts of this clone. This chain connects TRBV7-3 to TRBJ2-2; TRBD1 might be the D (6 bases). The V end lost 1 base, the J end lost 0 bases, and 9 bases lay between the germline ends. The CDR3 loop spans 16 amino acids. Germline-derived CDR1 and CDR2 are SGHTA and FQGTGA. The CDR3: CASSLNGGSNTGELFF. The CDR3 coding sequence is TGTGCCAGCAGCTTAAATGGGGGCTCGAACACCGGGGAGCTGTTTTTT.

This clone turned up a few times. This sequence joins TRBV6-5 and TRBJ1-1; the D is unclear. Germline-derived CDR1 and CDR2 are MNHEY and SVGAGI. The CDR3 covers 13 residues. Trimming cost V 4 bases and J 0 bases, with 6 bases left between them. The CDR3 coding sequence is TGTGCCAGCAGTTCGTTCCTGAACACTGAAGCTTTCTTT. Translating it yields CASSSFLNTEAFF.